Below are 28 T cell receptor beta chains sequenced from a single sample in a study of CD8 T cells in cerebrospinal fluid in Alzheimer's disease (TCRdb year 2020). To prepare the library, 10x single-cell sequencing was applied. Sequencing relied on a NextSeq 550. The reads, reprocessed by TCRdb, yield one row per CDR3 protein sequence and no DNA. This sample's table contains more than 750 distinct CDR3 sequences. The ten most abundant clones make up about a sixth of the sample. Sequencing was done on a sample of cerebrospinal fluid. These receptor sequences come from a human donor with Parkinson's disease.

Its frequency marks this clonotype as large. This rearrangement joins TRBV5-5 to TRBJ1-5; absent DNA, TCRdb's TRBD1 call cannot be checked. Germline assignment: CDR1 SGHKS and CDR2 YYEKEE (reference sequence). The CDR3 totals 16 residues. The CDR3 loop is CASSLETRGFNQPQHF.

This clonotype is classed as medium-sized by frequency. This chain joins TRBV11-2 and TRBJ1-6; TCRdb's D call of TRBD1 is untestable without DNA. CDR1 and CDR2 from the germline V gene are SGHAT and FQNNGV. The CDR3 sequence is 14 residues long. The CDR3 sequence is CASSYAQGISPLHF.

This clonotype is medium-sized by frequency. The chain joins TRBV20-1 to TRBJ2-5; TCRdb returns TRBD1, unconfirmable since there is no DNA. The CDR3 runs 15 residues. CDR1 is DFQATT, CDR2 SNEGSKA, per germline (reference sequence). Here the CDR3 reads CSASFRDRRMETQYF.

Measured by frequency, this clonotype is large (0.1 to 1%). The chain has TRBV7-2 and TRBJ2-3; without DNA, the TCRdb call of TRBD2 cannot be checked. Germline values: CDR1 SGHTA, CDR2 FQGNSA. This CDR3 comprises 16 residues. The CDR3: CASSLAAGGPGDTQYF. The full variable domain, its missing parts supplied by reference TRBV7-2 and TRBJ2-3, is GAGVSQSPSNKVTEKGKDVELRCDPISGHTALYWYRQSLGQGLEFLIYFQGNSAPDKSGLPSDRFSAERTGGSVSTLTIQRTQQEDSAVYLCASSLAAGGPGDTQYFGPGTRLTVL.

This clonotype counts as large (0.1 to 1%) by frequency. The V gene is TRBV3-1, the J gene TRBJ1-1. The CDR3 is 12 amino acids. Per germline, CDR1 LGHDT and CDR2 YNNKEL (reference sequence). The CDR3 sequence: CASTIGARKAFF.

By frequency, this clonotype is large (0.1 to 1%). V gene TRBV6-2 or TRBV6-3 combines with J gene TRBJ2-5. The CDR3 extends over 14 amino acids. Germline V gene data show CDR1 as MNHEY and CDR2 as SVGEGT. CDR3 in amino acids: CASRRRDNGETQYF.

By frequency, this clonotype registers medium-sized. The rearrangement uses TRBV28 and TRBJ2-5; TCRdb proposes TRBD2, but this gene call is untestable without DNA. The CDR3 consists of 13 residues. Germline V gene sequence: CDR1 MDHEN, CDR2 SYDVKM. CDR3 region: CASLGGPGETQYF. Combining the CDR3 with reference TRBV28 and TRBJ2-5 gives the whole variable domain DVKVTQSSRYLVKRTGEKVFLECVQDMDHENMFWYRQDPGLGLRLIYFSYDVKMKEKGDIPEGYSVSREKKERFSLILESASTNQTSMYLCASLGGPGETQYFGPGTRLLVL.

This clonotype is labeled large based on frequency. The chain couples TRBV27 to TRBJ2-1; without DNA, the TCRdb call of TRBD2 cannot be checked. There are 15 residues in the CDR3. CDR1 MNHEY and CDR2 SMNVEV come from the germline V gene (reference sequence). CDR3 amino acids: CASSLSFPSGNEQFF.

This clonotype ranks as medium-sized in terms of frequency. The genes are TRBV7-9 and TRBJ2-7. The CDR3 runs to 13 residues. Per germline, CDR1 SEHNR and CDR2 FQNEAQ (reference sequence). The CDR3 protein is CASSLDRAYEQYF.

This clonotype is labeled large (0.1 to 1%) based on frequency. The chain is built from TRBV5-1 and TRBJ2-5; TCRdb designates TRBD2, a call that cannot be tested without DNA. Germline lookup yields CDR1 SGHRS and CDR2 YFSETQ. The CDR3 length is 17 residues. The CDR3 sequence is CASSLEASGVPGETQYF.

Frequency places this clonotype as medium-sized. The chain has TRBV5-5 and TRBJ1-1; TCRdb picks TRBD1, but there is no DNA to check that call. The CDR3 has 16 residues. The germline V gene has CDR1 SGHKS and CDR2 YYEKEE (reference sequence). This chain's CDR3 is CASSYGTGGSEGEAFF.

In terms of frequency, this clonotype is large. This chain connects TRBV20-1 to TRBJ2-4; TCRdb returns TRBD1, unconfirmable since there is no DNA. Per the germline V gene, CDR1 is DFQATT and CDR2 is SNEGSKA (reference sequence). CDR3 length equals 15 residues. Here the CDR3 reads CSARDPGTGANIQYF.

This clonotype shows up as medium-sized by frequency. The chain has TRBV3-1 and TRBJ1-4; the D call of TRBD1 rests on TCRdb alone, since no DNA is present to check it. Germline values: CDR1 LGHDT, CDR2 YNNKEL (reference sequence). The CDR3 has 14 residues. Here the CDR3 reads CASSVQGANEKLFF.

This clonotype is classed as medium-sized by frequency. V gene TRBV7-9 combines with J gene TRBJ1-2; absent DNA, TCRdb's TRBD1 call cannot be checked. In germline, CDR1 is SEHNR, CDR2 FQNEAQ (reference sequence). The CDR3 loop spans 14 amino acids. CDR3 sequence reads: CASSLSGNSYGYTF.

This clonotype is called medium-sized based on its frequency. The V gene is TRBV7-8, the J gene TRBJ2-3; TCRdb's assignment of TRBD1 cannot be checked, as there is no DNA. Germline CDR1 reads SGHVS; CDR2 reads FQNEAQ. The CDR3 loop spans 16 amino acids. CDR3 sequence reads: CASSSSLTGYENTQYF. Based on the CDR3 plus reference TRBV7-8 and TRBJ2-3, the full variable domain is GAGVSQSPRYKVAKRGQDVALRCDPISGHVSLFWYQQALGQGPEFLTYFQNEAQLDKSGLPSDRFFAERPEGSVSTLKIQRTQQEDSAVYLCASSSSLTGYENTQYFGPGTRLTVL.

Considering frequency, this clonotype is large. The V gene is TRBV7-2, the J gene TRBJ2-5; TCRdb calls TRBD2, which cannot be checked without DNA. The CDR3 length is 15 residues. The germline V gene has CDR1 SGHTA and CDR2 FQGNSA. Here the CDR3 reads CASSWGVAGQETQYF.

This clonotype is deemed medium-sized by its frequency. The gene calls are TRBV7-9 and TRBJ2-7; TCRdb selects TRBD2, and the lack of DNA leaves this call unchecked. The germline V gene encodes CDR1 SEHNR and CDR2 FQNEAQ (reference sequence). This CDR3 is built from 15 residues. CDR3 sequence reads: CASSYTSGGPNEQYF.

This clonotype is called medium-sized based on its frequency. The V call is TRBV6-2 or TRBV6-3, the J call TRBJ1-1; TCRdb gives TRBD1 as the D gene, but with no DNA this cannot be confirmed. The CDR3 is made up of 17 amino acids. From germline, CDR1 is MNHEY and CDR2 SVGEGT. The CDR3 spells CASSYSTGGGMNTEAFF.

This clonotype ranks as medium-sized in terms of frequency. The J gene is TRBJ2-3, the V gene TRBV19; TCRdb selects TRBD1, and the lack of DNA leaves this call unchecked. The CDR3 is made up of 14 amino acids. Germline V gives CDR1 LNHDA, CDR2 SQIVND (reference sequence). The CDR3 here is CASTPQGVGDTQYF.

Considering frequency, this clonotype is medium-sized. The chain combines TRBV28 with TRBJ2-7; TCRdb lists TRBD2, though no DNA is available to test this call. The CDR3 is 13 residues long. Germline lookup yields CDR1 MDHEN and CDR2 SYDVKM. CDR3 residues: CASSRTRSNEQYF.

Considering frequency, this clonotype is large. The rearrangement links TRBV20-1 to TRBJ1-5; TCRdb proposes TRBD1, but this gene call is untestable without DNA. From germline, CDR1 is DFQATT and CDR2 SNEGSKA (reference sequence). The CDR3 covers 15 residues. CDR3 sequence: CSASAETGGNQPQHF.

By frequency, this clonotype registers medium-sized. The chain uses TRBV7-9 and TRBJ2-5; the D call of TRBD1 rests on TCRdb alone, since no DNA is present to check it. The CDR3 totals 14 residues. Germline CDR1 is SEHNR and CDR2 is FQNEAQ (reference sequence). The CDR3 sequence is CASSLVSGRETQYF. The whole variable domain, remainder taken from reference TRBV7-9 and TRBJ2-5, is DTGVSQNPRHKITKRGQNVTFRCDPISEHNRLYWYRQTLGQGPEFLTYFQNEAQLEKSRLLSDRFSAERPKGSFSTLEIQRTEQGDSAMYLCASSLVSGRETQYFGPGTRLLVL.

This clonotype is identified as hyperexpanded from frequency. The chain employs TRBV3-1 and TRBJ1-1. The CDR3 runs to 12 residues. CDR1 is LGHDT and CDR2 is YNNKEL in the germline V gene (reference sequence). CDR3 residues: CASSHSRGEAFF.

This clonotype ranks as large in terms of frequency. The chain recombines TRBV2 with TRBJ1-5; without DNA, the TCRdb call of TRBD1 cannot be checked. The CDR3 loop spans 14 amino acids. CDR1 SNHLY and CDR2 FYNNEI come from the germline V gene. CDR3 amino acids: CASSTGAGNQPQHF.

By frequency, this clonotype registers large. The V call is TRBV28, the J call TRBJ1-1. Germline V gives CDR1 MDHEN, CDR2 SYDVKM. The CDR3 is made up of 13 amino acids. The CDR3 loop is CASSQASNTEAFF.

This sequence joins TRBV3-1 and TRBJ2-7; TCRdb names TRBD2, which stays unverified in the absence of DNA. The length of the CDR3 is 16 residues. Germline CDR1 and CDR2: LGHDT and YNNKEL (reference sequence). The CDR3 protein is CASSQITSGFSYEQYF.

Considering frequency, this clonotype is medium-sized. J is TRBJ2-1 and V is TRBV6-4; TCRdb indicates TRBD2, and absent DNA this call remains unverified. Germline V gene lookup returns CDR1 MRHNA and CDR2 SNTAGT. CDR3 length: 15 residues. CDR3 region: CASSDGTSGMEEQFF.

Considering frequency, this clonotype is medium-sized. The rearrangement links TRBV20-1 to TRBJ1-1. This CDR3 spans 11 amino acids. Germline V CDR1 and CDR2: DFQATT, SNEGSKA (reference sequence). CDR3 sequence: CSARDRPEAFF.